Reported below is one TCR beta chain. Its antigen is currently unknown. These data are taken from a study of T-cell reconstitution after alpha-beta-depleted transplantation in children. Findings and caveats of the study: About two months after transplant, alpha-beta T cells reportedly came from several hundred expanded graft clones. Newly generated T cells supplied most T-cell counts and diversity one year post-transplant. From surviving recipient T cells and thymic progenitors came the high day-60 TCRbeta diversity observed in some patients.

Molecular barcoding with unique molecular identifiers was used for the TCRbeta library. Via MiXCR, TCRdb re-called the PCR reads, giving one row per CDR3 protein. Of about 1,000,000 distinct CDR3 sequences listed, about 29% are singletons. The CDR3 runs to 16 residues. Per germline, CDR1 SGHVS and CDR2 FQNEAQ. V was cut by 0 bases and J by 7 bases, with 17 bases left in between. This chain links TRBV7-8 with TRBJ2-3; weak D call: TRBD2 (5 bases). The sequence was collected from a boy under two years old who had a stem cell transplant for SCID, so the T cells may come from the graft donor. This sample comprised PBMCs, mostly from graft donor cells, obtained 360 days after TCRalphabeta/CD19-depleted stem cell transplant. The CDR3 here is CASSLAMPGFAYTQYF. Here the CDR3 DNA reads TGTGCCAGCAGCTTAGCGATGCCGGGGTTCGCATATACGCAGTATTTT.